The rows below give T cell receptor beta chains drawn from one sample of a study of T cell repertoires in cytomegalovirus infection. TCRdb ran MiXCR on the reads and lists one entry per CDR3 protein. Counted here are 150,000 to 200,000 distinct CDR3 sequences, more than 15% occurring once; the ten biggest clones make up approximately 18%. The sequenced material came from CD8+ T cells from PBMCs. Receptors originate from a human donor in good health (CMV status not recorded). Some clones in this sample may be carry-over from other donors' samples. CDR3s leave out the opening cysteine and the closing phenylalanine or tryptophan. Each record gives: V gene, J gene, CDR3 protein.

V gene: TRBV4-1; J gene: TRBJ1-1; CDR3 protein: ASSQVGVNTEAF
V gene: TRBV28; J gene: TRBJ2-7; CDR3 protein: ASSFPGLYYEQY
V gene: TRBV7-8; J gene: TRBJ2-7; CDR3 protein: ASSLAGQGPSYEQY
V gene: TRBV7-2; J gene: TRBJ1-3; CDR3 protein: ASSYGTGYPSGNTIY
V gene: TRBV28; J gene: TRBJ2-3; CDR3 protein: ASSLRSGDTQY
V gene: TRBV20-1; J gene: TRBJ2-7; CDR3 protein: SASSGDSYEQY
V gene: TRBV4-1; J gene: TRBJ2-7; CDR3 protein: ASSQTNSYEQY
V gene: TRBV11-2; J gene: TRBJ1-1; CDR3 protein: ASSFISGMNTEAF
V gene: TRBV20-1; J gene: TRBJ2-7; CDR3 protein: SAGDRSHYYEQY
V gene: TRBV28; J gene: TRBJ1-6; CDR3 protein: ATRTGRNSPLH
V gene: TRBV7-9; J gene: TRBJ1-2; CDR3 protein: ASSGGHRGFDGYT
V gene: TRBV7-8; J gene: TRBJ2-1; CDR3 protein: ASIRGSSGTSYNEQF
V gene: TRBV28; J gene: TRBJ1-1; CDR3 protein: ASSILQRISEAF
V gene: TRBV25-1; J gene: TRBJ2-2; CDR3 protein: ASSYYATTGELF
V gene: TRBV28; J gene: TRBJ2-3; CDR3 protein: ASSPLGESTDTQY
V gene: TRBV7-9; J gene: TRBJ1-5; CDR3 protein: ASSSQGNQPQH
V gene: TRBV2; J gene: TRBJ2-5; CDR3 protein: ASSQMAGRNEETQY
V gene: TRBV7-2; J gene: TRBJ2-1; CDR3 protein: ASSSLVWERYNEQF
V gene: TRBV28; J gene: TRBJ2-3; CDR3 protein: ASVGLAVTDTQY
V gene: TRBV6-5; J gene: TRBJ1-3; CDR3 protein: ASTLGQGFGNTIY
V gene: TRBV29-1; J gene: TRBJ1-2; CDR3 protein: SVESPDRVNGYT
V gene: TRBV5-4; J gene: TRBJ2-3; CDR3 protein: ASRMTSGVTTDTQY
V gene: TRBV7-3; J gene: TRBJ2-1; CDR3 protein: ASSPSRALVWDYSYNEQF
V gene: TRBV29-1; J gene: TRBJ2-7; CDR3 protein: SVPRGGGLAGSYEQY
V gene: TRBV6-2/TRBV6-3; J gene: TRBJ1-1; CDR3 protein: ASDNMNTEAF
V gene: TRBV6-6; J gene: TRBJ2-7; CDR3 protein: ASSYSNPTEENYEQY
V gene: TRBV7-2; J gene: TRBJ2-1; CDR3 protein: ASSPSGGRAGEQF
V gene: TRBV7-8; J gene: TRBJ1-5; CDR3 protein: ASSLGAGFQPQH
V gene: TRBV2; J gene: TRBJ2-1; CDR3 protein: ASLGGPTYNEQF